This entry is about one TCR beta chain. Its antigen is undetermined. CDR1 is SNHLY, CDR2 FYNNEI, per germline. This CDR3 spans 13 amino acids. Between the trimmed V and J ends, which lost 5 bases and 5 bases, there was a span of 12 bases. TCRdb independently ran MiXCR on the reads; one entry per CDR3 protein. The table has hundreds of thousands of distinct CDR3 sequences, 30% to 35% seen once. The data originate from a study of T cell repertoires in cytomegalovirus infection. Study summary: HLA-B-restricted CMV epitopes that are well studied, plus recently identified HLA-C-restricted ones, were used by the study. TCR beta signatures that were public indicated CMV infection and matching HLA type. The study's findings and limits: HLA-C-restricted CMV clonotypes gave the most frequent clonotype in two of eight donors.

V is TRBV2 and J is TRBJ1-1; D not certain. Sequencing was performed on cultured PBMCs, taken from culture after CMV antigen stimulation. This clonotype was obtained from a human donor in good health (CMV status not recorded). Some clones in this sample may be carry-over from other donors' samples. The DNA of the CDR3 is TGTGCCAGCAGTAAGGGAATTTTTACTGAAGCTTTCTTT. Translated: CASSKGIFTEAFF.